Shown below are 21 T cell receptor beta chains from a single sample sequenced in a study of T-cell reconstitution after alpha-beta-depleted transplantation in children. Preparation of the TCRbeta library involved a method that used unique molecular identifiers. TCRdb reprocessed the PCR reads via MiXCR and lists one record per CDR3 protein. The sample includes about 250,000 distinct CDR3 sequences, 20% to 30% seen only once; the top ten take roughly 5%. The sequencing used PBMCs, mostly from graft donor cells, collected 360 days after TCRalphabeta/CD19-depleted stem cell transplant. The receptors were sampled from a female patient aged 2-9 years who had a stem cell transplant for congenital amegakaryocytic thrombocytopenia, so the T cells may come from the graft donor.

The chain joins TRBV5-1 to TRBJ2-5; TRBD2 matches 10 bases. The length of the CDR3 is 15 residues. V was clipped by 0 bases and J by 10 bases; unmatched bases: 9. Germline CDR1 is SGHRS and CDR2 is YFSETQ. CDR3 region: CASSLVLAGSYDQYF. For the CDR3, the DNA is TGCGCCAGCAGCTTGGTACTAGCGGGGTCGTATGACCAGTACTTC.

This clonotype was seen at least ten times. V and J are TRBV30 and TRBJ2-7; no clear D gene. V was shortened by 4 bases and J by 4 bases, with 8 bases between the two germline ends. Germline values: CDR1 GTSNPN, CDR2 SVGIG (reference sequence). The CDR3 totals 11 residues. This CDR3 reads CAWKPGYEQYF. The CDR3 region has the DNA TGTGCCTGGAAACCAGGTTACGAGCAGTACTTC.

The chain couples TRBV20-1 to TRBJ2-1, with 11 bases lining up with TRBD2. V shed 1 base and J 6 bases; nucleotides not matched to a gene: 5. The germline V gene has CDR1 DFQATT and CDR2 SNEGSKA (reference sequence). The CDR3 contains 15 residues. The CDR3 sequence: CSARATSGRINEQFF. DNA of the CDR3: TGCAGTGCTAGAGCAACTAGCGGGAGAATCAATGAGCAGTTCTTC.

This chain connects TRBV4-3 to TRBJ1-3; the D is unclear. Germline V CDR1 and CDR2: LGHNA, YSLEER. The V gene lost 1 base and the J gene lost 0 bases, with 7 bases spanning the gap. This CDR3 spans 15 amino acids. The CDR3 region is CASSQVPLSGNTIYF. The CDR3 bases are TGCGCCAGCAGCCAAGTTCCTCTCTCTGGAAACACCATATATTTT.

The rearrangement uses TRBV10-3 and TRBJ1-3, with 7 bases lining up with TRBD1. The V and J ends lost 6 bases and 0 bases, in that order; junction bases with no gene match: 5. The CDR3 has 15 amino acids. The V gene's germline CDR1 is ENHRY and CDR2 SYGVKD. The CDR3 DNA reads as TGTGCCATCAGCCAGGGGGTACCCTCTGGAAACACCATATATTTT. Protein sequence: CAISQGVPSGNTIYF.

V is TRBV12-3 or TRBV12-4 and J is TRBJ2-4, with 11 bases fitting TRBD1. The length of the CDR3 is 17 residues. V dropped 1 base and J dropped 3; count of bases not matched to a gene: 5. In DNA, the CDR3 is TGTGCCAGCAGTTTAGGGACAGGGGGCTTTTTCAAAAACATTCAGTACTTC. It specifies CASSLGTGGFFKNIQYF.

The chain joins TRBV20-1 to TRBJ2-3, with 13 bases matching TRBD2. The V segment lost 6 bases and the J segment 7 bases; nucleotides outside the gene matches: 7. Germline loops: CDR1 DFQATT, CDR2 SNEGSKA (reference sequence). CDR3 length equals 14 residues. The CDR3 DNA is TGCAGTGCAATACTAGCGGGAGGGCCGTATACGCAGTATTTT. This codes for CSAILAGGPYTQYF.

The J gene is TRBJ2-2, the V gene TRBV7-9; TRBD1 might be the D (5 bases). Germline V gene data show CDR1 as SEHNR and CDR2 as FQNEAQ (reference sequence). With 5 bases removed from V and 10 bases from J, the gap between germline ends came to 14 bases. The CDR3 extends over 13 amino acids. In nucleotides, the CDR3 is TGTGCCAGCAGCGCCCCCGACAGTCCGGAGCTGTTTTTT. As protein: CASSAPDSPELFF.

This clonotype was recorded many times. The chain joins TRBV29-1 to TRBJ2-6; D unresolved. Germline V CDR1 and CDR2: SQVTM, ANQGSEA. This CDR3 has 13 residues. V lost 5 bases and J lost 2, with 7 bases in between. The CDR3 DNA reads TGCAGCGTTACGGATACTGGGGCCAACGTCCTGACTTTC. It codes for CSVTDTGANVLTF.

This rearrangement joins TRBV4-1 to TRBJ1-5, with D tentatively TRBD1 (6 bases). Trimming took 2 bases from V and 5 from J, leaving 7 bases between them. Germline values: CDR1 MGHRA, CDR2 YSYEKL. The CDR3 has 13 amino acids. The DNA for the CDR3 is TGCGCCAGCAGCCAAAACAGGGATCAGCCCCAGCATTTT. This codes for CASSQNRDQPQHF.

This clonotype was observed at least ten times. CDR3 DNA sequence: TGCAGCGGTTTGGACAGGAGACGAAACAATGAGCAGTTCTTC. It translates to CSGLDRRRNNEQFF. The chain has TRBV29-1 and TRBJ2-1; 7 bases agree with TRBD1. The CDR3 is made up of 14 amino acids. V gave up 7 bases and J gave up 5 bases; unmatched junction bases: 11. Germline values: CDR1 SQVTM, CDR2 ANQGSEA.

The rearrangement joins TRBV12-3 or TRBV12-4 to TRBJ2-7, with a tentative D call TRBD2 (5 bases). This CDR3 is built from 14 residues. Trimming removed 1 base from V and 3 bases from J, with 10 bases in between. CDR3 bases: TGTGCCAGCAGTTTAGTTCGAGGAGGCTACGAGCAGTACTTC. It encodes CASSLVRGGYEQYF.

The CDR3 is CSASSDRGSHEQFF. The CDR3 DNA follows: TGCAGTGCTAGCTCGGACAGGGGCTCCCATGAGCAGTTCTTC. The V call is TRBV20-1, the J call TRBJ2-1; 9 nucleotides align to TRBD1. V dropped 3 bases and J dropped 8; count of bases not matched to a gene: 8. CDR1 and CDR2 (germline): DFQATT, SNEGSKA (reference sequence). The CDR3 runs 14 residues.

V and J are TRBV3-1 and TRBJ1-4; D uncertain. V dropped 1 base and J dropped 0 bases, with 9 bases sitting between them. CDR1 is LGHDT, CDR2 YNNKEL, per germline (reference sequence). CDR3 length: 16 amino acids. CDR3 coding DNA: TGTGCCAGCAGCCAAGTGGGGTTTGCAACTAATGAAAAACTGTTTTTT. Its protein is CASSQVGFATNEKLFF.

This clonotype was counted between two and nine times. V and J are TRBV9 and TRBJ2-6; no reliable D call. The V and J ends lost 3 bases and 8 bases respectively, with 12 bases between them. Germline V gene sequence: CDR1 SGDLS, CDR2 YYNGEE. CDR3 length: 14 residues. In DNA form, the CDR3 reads TGTGCCAGCAGCGCCTTATTGGGGTCCAACGTCCTGACTTTC. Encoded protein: CASSALLGSNVLTF.

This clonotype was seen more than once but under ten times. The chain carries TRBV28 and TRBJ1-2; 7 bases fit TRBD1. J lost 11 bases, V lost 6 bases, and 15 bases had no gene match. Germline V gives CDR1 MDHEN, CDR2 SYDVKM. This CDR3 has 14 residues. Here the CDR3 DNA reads TGTGCCAGCAGAACTCCTCTACAGGGGTTGAGGTACACCTTC. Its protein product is CASRTPLQGLRYTF.

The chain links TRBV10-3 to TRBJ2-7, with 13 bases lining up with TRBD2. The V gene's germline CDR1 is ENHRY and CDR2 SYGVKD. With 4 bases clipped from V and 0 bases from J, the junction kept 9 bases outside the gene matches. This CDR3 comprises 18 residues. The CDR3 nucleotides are TGTGCCATCAGTGGGACCGGACTAGCGGGAGTCCCCTCCTACGAGCAGTACTTC. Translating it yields CAISGTGLAGVPSYEQYF.

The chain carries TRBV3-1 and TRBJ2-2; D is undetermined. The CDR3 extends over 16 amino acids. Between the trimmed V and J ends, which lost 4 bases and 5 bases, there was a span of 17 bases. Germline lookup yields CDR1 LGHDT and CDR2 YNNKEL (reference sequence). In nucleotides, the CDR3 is TGTGCCAGCAGCCCCTTTCAATCGGTGGGGACCGGGGAGCTGTTTTTT. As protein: CASSPFQSVGTGELFF.

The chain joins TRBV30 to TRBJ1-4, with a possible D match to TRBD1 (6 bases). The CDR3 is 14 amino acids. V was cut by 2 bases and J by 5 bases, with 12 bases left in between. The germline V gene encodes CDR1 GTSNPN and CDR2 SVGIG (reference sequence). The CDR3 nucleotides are TGTGCCTGGAGTCGGGGACACAAGAATGAAAAACTGTTTTTT. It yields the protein CAWSRGHKNEKLFF.

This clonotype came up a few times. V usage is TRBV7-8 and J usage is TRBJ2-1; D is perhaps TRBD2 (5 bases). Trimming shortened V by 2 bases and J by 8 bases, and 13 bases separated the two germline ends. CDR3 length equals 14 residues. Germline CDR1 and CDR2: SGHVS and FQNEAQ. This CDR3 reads CASSLPSFGDEQFF. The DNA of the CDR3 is TGTGCCAGCAGCTTACCCTCCTTCGGGGATGAGCAGTTCTTC.

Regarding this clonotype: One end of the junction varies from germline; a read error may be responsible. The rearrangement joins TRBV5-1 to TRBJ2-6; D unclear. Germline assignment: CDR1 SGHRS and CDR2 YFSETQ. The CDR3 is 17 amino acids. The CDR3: CSSSLVPYKAGANVLTF. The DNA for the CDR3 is TGCTCCAGCAGCTTGGTCCCCTACAAAGCGGGGGCCAACGTCCTGACTTTC.